One sample yielded the 22 T cell receptor beta chains listed below, sequenced in a study of beta chain features in type 1 diabetes. Isolated RNA was reverse transcribed in full, so expressed TCRB transcripts were sequenced. Generated by immunoSEQ multiplex PCR, the TCRdb table keeps only in-frame clones and is missing some. The repertoire holds about 620,000 clones, with 15% to 19% as singletons. Sequencing used naive CD4+ T cells from blood. The receptors shown here come from a man aged 18 to 35 in good health.

The chain is built from TRBV5-1 and TRBJ2-1; D tentatively fits TRBD1 or TRBD2 (5 bases each). The germline V gene has CDR1 SGHRS and CDR2 YFSETQ. Between the trimmed V and J ends, which lost 0 bases and 7 bases, there was a span of 14 bases. The CDR3 extends over 15 amino acids. CDR3 coding DNA: TGCGCCAGCAGCTTGGTTCAGGGCTCGGGGAATGAGCAGTTCTTC. Encoded protein: CASSLVQGSGNEQFF.

This clone has just a few counts. The chain recombines TRBV2 with TRBJ2-3; D is possibly TRBD2 (5 bases). Per germline, CDR1 SNHLY and CDR2 FYNNEI. V was cut by 9 bases and J by 5 bases, with 15 bases left in between. The CDR3 loop spans 13 amino acids. The chain's CDR3 is CAREGLAGDTQYF. CDR3 coding DNA: TGTGCCAGGGAAGGGCTAGCCGGAGATACGCAGTATTTT.

The chain is built from TRBV7-9 and TRBJ2-5; 9 nucleotides line up with TRBD1. The CDR3 totals 15 residues. The ends lost 5 bases at V and 5 bases at J; junction bases unmatched: 9. Germline CDR1 SEHNR, CDR2 FQNEAQ (reference sequence). CDR3 nucleotides: TGTGCCAGCAGCGGTGGACAGGGGACGAGGGAGACCCAGTACTTC. Translation: CASSGGQGTRETQYF.

The chain combines TRBV7-2 with TRBJ2-2, with D perhaps TRBD2 (5 bases). This CDR3 contains 14 residues. V lost 0 bases to trimming and J lost 4 bases, with 6 bases between them. The V gene's germline CDR1 is SGHTA and CDR2 FQGNSA. CDR3 nucleotides: TGTGCCAGCAGCTTAGCGGGAGTCACCGGGGAGCTGTTTTTT. This sequence encodes CASSLAGVTGELFF.

This clone was seen a few times. V is TRBV7-3 and J is TRBJ2-3; tentatively, D is TRBD1 or TRBD2 (7 bases each). This CDR3 region has 16 residues. Germline loops: CDR1 SGHTA, CDR2 FQGTGA. V shed 5 bases and J shed 4 bases, with 19 bases lying between them. The CDR3 bases are TGTGCCAGCAGCAAACTGCGGACTAGGGGGCCAGATACGCAGTATTTT. Encoded protein: CASSKLRTRGPDTQYF.

This chain uses TRBV5-1 with TRBJ2-5; TRBD1 is a possible D gene (6 bases). This CDR3 has 15 amino acids. Trimming pared 1 base from V and 1 base from J, leaving 11 bases between. Germline lookup yields CDR1 SGHRS and CDR2 YFSETQ. This chain's CDR3 is CASSLTTGFQETQYF. DNA for the CDR3: TGCGCCAGCAGCTTGACCACAGGGTTCCAAGAGACCCAGTACTTC.

This chain's CDR3 is CASSFPGQGFNIQYF. The DNA of the CDR3 is TGCGCCAGCAGCTTTCCGGGACAGGGGTTCAACATTCAGTACTTC. V usage is TRBV5-1 and J usage is TRBJ2-4, with TRBD1 identical over 10 bases. With 2 bases clipped from V and 7 bases from J, the junction kept 6 bases outside the gene matches. This CDR3 is built from 15 residues. Germline V CDR1 and CDR2: SGHRS, YFSETQ.

The V gene is TRBV9, the J gene TRBJ2-1; perhaps TRBD2 as D (5 bases). V was shortened by 0 bases and J by 5 bases, with 12 bases between the two germline ends. Germline CDR1 reads SGDLS; CDR2 reads YYNGEE. The CDR3 is made up of 15 amino acids. The DNA for the CDR3 is TGTGCCAGCAGCGTAGGAGGGAGTCGGGACAATGAGCAGTTCTTC. The encoded protein is CASSVGGSRDNEQFF.

This clone was observed a few times. The chain combines TRBV5-1 with TRBJ1-5; a possible D gene is TRBD1 (6 bases). The ends were cut back, 4 bases at V and 0 bases at J, with 11 bases in the middle. The CDR3 spans 15 residues. The germline CDR1 and CDR2 sequences are SGHRS and YFSETQ. The CDR3 sequence: CASSAEGDSNQPQHF. CDR3 nucleotides: TGCGCCAGCAGCGCAGAGGGGGATAGCAATCAGCCCCAGCATTTT.

The table lists this clone with a few counts. This chain links TRBV6-6 with TRBJ2-1; 9 bases agree with TRBD1. Per the germline V gene, CDR1 is MNHNY and CDR2 is SVGAGI (reference sequence). With 7 bases clipped from V and 6 bases from J, the junction kept 13 bases outside the gene matches. CDR3 length equals 16 residues. The CDR3 loop reads CASTPRQGVMGNEQFF. The CDR3 nucleotides are TGTGCCAGCACTCCAAGACAGGGGGTGATGGGCAATGAGCAGTTCTTC.

V usage is TRBV18 and J usage is TRBJ2-5, with TRBD2 matching 7 bases. This CDR3 has 13 amino acids. V gave up 3 bases and J gave up 5 bases; unmatched junction bases: 3. The V gene's germline CDR1 is KGHSH and CDR2 LQKENI. The CDR3 protein is CASSPSGKETQYF. The CDR3, as DNA: TGTGCCAGCTCACCGAGCGGGAAGGAGACCCAGTACTTC.

The genes are TRBV27 and TRBJ1-1; D possibly corresponds to TRBD1 (6 bases). In germline, CDR1 is MNHEY, CDR2 SMNVEV (reference sequence). The CDR3 spans 17 residues. The germline V and J ends were trimmed by 3 bases and 1 base, with 18 bases remaining between them. The DNA of the CDR3 is TGTGCCAGCAGTTTGCGTGGGTGGGGGCCACAGAACACTGAAGCTTTCTTT. Protein: CASSLRGWGPQNTEAFF.

In this sample, this clone turned up a few times. The V call is TRBV4-1, the J call TRBJ2-5; 10 bases are shared with TRBD1. CDR1 is MGHRA, CDR2 YSYEKL, per germline. V shed 1 base, J shed 3 bases, and the junction held 2 bases outside the gene matches. CDR3 length equals 15 residues. This CDR3 reads CASSQGDRGEETQYF. In nucleotides, the CDR3 is TGCGCCAGCAGCCAAGGGGACAGGGGAGAAGAGACCCAGTACTTC.

The gene calls are TRBV5-4 and TRBJ2-5; 9 bases agree with TRBD1. The V gene's germline CDR1 is SGHNT and CDR2 YYREEE (reference sequence). This CDR3 contains 14 residues. With V trimmed by 4 bases and J by 1 base, 2 bases remained unmatched. CDR3: CASSLDRGQETQYF. In DNA, the CDR3 is TGTGCCAGCAGCCTGGACAGGGGCCAAGAGACCCAGTACTTC.

V usage is TRBV9 and J usage is TRBJ1-6; D is possibly TRBD1 (5 bases). Germline assignment: CDR1 SGDLS and CDR2 YYNGEE. The CDR3 is made up of 12 amino acids. The V end lost 2 bases, the J end lost 9 bases, and 6 bases lay between the germline ends. In DNA form, the CDR3 reads TGTGCCAGCAGCGTCGACAGTTCACCCCTCCACTTT. This gives the protein CASSVDSSPLHF.

The chain couples TRBV7-2 to TRBJ1-2; 7 bases fit TRBD1. Germline-derived CDR1 and CDR2 are SGHTA and FQGNSA. This CDR3 is 14 amino acids long. Losses at the gene ends were 7 bases for V and 1 base for J; bases not matched to a gene: 6. CDR3 amino acids: CASTPAGGNYGYTF. CDR3 in DNA: TGTGCCAGCACCCCGGCAGGGGGTAACTATGGCTACACCTTC. The full variable domain, completed using reference TRBV7-2 and TRBJ1-2, is GAGVSQSPSNKVTEKGKDVELRCDPISGHTALYWYRQSLGQGLEFLIYFQGNSAPDKSGLPSDRFSAERTGGSVSTLTIQRTQQEDSAVYLCASTPAGGNYGYTFGSGTRLTVV.

The sample holds a few counts of this clone. V and J are TRBV19 and TRBJ2-1; the D is unclear. CDR1 and CDR2 (germline): LNHDA, SQIVND (reference sequence). The CDR3 loop spans 14 amino acids. Trimming shortened V by 3 bases and J by 7 bases, and 13 bases separated the two germline ends. The CDR3 DNA sequence: TGTGCCAGTAGTATGGTGATTCGTGAAAATGAGCAGTTCTTC. Protein sequence: CASSMVIRENEQFF.

This clone was found a few times. The rearrangement uses TRBV9 and TRBJ2-5; 7 bases align to TRBD1. The CDR3 loop spans 15 amino acids. The junction had 5 bases not matched to a gene; V was cut back by 0 bases and J by 3 bases. CDR1 is SGDLS and CDR2 is YYNGEE in the germline V gene. CDR3 residues: CASSVEVGQEETQYF. The CDR3 nucleotides are TGTGCCAGCAGCGTAGAGGTCGGACAGGAAGAGACCCAGTACTTC.

The chain links TRBV5-4 to TRBJ2-7; possibly TRBD1 for D (6 bases). CDR3 size: 13 residues. Trimming shortened V by 5 bases and J by 2 bases, and 11 bases separated the two germline ends. Germline CDR1 reads SGHNT; CDR2 reads YYREEE (reference sequence). CDR3 region: CASSQTGTYEQYF. CDR3 in DNA: TGTGCCAGCAGTCAGACAGGAACCTACGAGCAGTACTTC.

This clone was picked up a small number of times. The chain joins TRBV4-1 to TRBJ2-7, with a tentative D call TRBD2 (6 bases). The CDR3 covers 15 residues. V lost 7 bases, J lost 4 bases, and 20 bases lay in between. CDR1 MGHRA and CDR2 YSYEKL come from the germline V gene. CDR3 sequence reads: CASTRTGSGPYEQYF. The CDR3 DNA follows: TGCGCCAGCACCCGAACCGGGAGCGGCCCTTACGAGCAGTACTTC.

This clone turned up a few times. This chain connects TRBV18 to TRBJ1-1, with 9 bases matching TRBD1. This CDR3 contains 16 residues. Germline-derived CDR1 and CDR2 are KGHSH and LQKENI. V trimming: 2 bases; J trimming: 4 bases; junction bases outside the gene matches: 8. The DNA of the CDR3 is TGTGCCAGCTCACCAGATTCAGCGACAGGGGGCACTGAAGCTTTCTTT. Protein: CASSPDSATGGTEAFF.

The genes are TRBV10-3 and TRBJ1-1; D is uncertain. Trimming removed 2 bases at V and 5 bases at J, with 9 bases between. The CDR3 is 13 residues long. Germline CDR1 reads ENHRY; CDR2 reads SYGVKD. The DNA for the CDR3 is TGTGCCATCAGTGAGGTCCCGGGGACTGAAGCTTTCTTT. It yields the protein CAISEVPGTEAFF.